Listed here are 17 T cell receptor beta chains from one sample, sequenced in a study of lymphopenia after photon versus proton radiotherapy. Libraries were prepared by immunoSEQ multiplex PCR; TCRdb keeps only in-frame clonotypes and omits some of them. The sample holds 75,000 or so clones, 83% seen once. The sample here was peripheral blood, taken from a patient treated with proton-based radiotherapy. Receptors originate from a man in his 60s with pancreatic cancer.

V gene TRBV21-1 combines with J gene TRBJ2-1; the DNA was not used to check the table's D call, TRBD2. TRBV21-1 is flagged as a pseudogene. The CDR3 extends over 18 amino acids. The chain's CDR3 is CASSKERLAGGDYNEQFF. Here the CDR3 DNA reads TGTGCCAGCAGCAAAGAGAGACTAGCGGGGGGGGACTACAATGAGCAGTTCTTC.

The chain recombines TRBV7-9 with TRBJ2-7, with TRBD2 identical over 10 bases. J lost 3 bases, V lost 0 bases, and 5 bases had no gene match. This CDR3 region has 16 residues. Germline lookup yields CDR1 SEHNR and CDR2 FQNEAQ (reference sequence). DNA of the CDR3: TGTGCCAGCAGCTTAGCGGCTAGCGGGAGCCGCTACGAGCAGTACTTC. Protein sequence: CASSLAASGSRYEQYF.

J is TRBJ1-5 and V is TRBV7-2; D is ambiguous. The CDR3 contains 12 residues. Trimming left V 11 bases short and J 4 bases short, with 12 bases between. CDR1 SGHTA and CDR2 FQGNSA come from the germline V gene. The CDR3 DNA follows: TGTGCCGCCGGGTCGCCGAATCAGCCCCAGCATTTT. The encoded protein is CAAGSPNQPQHF.

This chain joins TRBV27 and TRBJ1-5; D not certain. Between the trimmed V and J ends, which lost 3 bases and 0 bases, there was a span of 0 bases. This CDR3 region has 12 residues. CDR1 MNHEY and CDR2 SMNVEV come from the germline V gene (reference sequence). The CDR3 protein is CASSFSNQPQHF. In DNA form, the CDR3 reads TGTGCCAGCAGTTTTAGCAATCAGCCCCAGCATTTT.

The chain joins TRBV29-1 to TRBJ2-5; D remains ambiguous. The V end lost 5 bases, the J end lost 1 base, and 11 bases lay between the germline ends. This CDR3 has 13 amino acids. The V gene's germline CDR1 is SQVTM and CDR2 ANQGSEA. The CDR3 DNA follows: TGCAGCGTTAGAAAGGGATCCCAAGAGACCCAGTACTTC. Residues: CSVRKGSQETQYF.

This clone turned up a few times. This chain connects TRBV10-3 to TRBJ1-2; D call uncertain. The CDR3 has 15 residues. CDR1 and CDR2 from the germline V gene are ENHRY and SYGVKD. The germline V and J ends were trimmed by 7 bases and 0 bases, with 15 bases remaining between them. CDR3 in DNA: TGTGCCATCACCCCAGGAAGTCCGCCTAACTATGGCTACACCTTC. It yields the protein CAITPGSPPNYGYTF.

This chain links TRBV4-2 with TRBJ2-1, with D possibly TRBD2 on 6 matching bases. The germline V and J ends were trimmed by 8 bases and 5 bases, with 28 bases remaining between them. The CDR3 spans 18 residues. CDR1 and CDR2 from the germline V gene are LGHNA and YNFKEQ. CDR3 nucleotide sequence: TGTGCCAGCGGACCCGGGCCGGGGCTTCGCGGGATGAACAATGAGCAGTTCTTC. Translation gives CASGPGPGLRGMNNEQFF.

The rearrangement links TRBV6-5 to TRBJ1-1, with TRBD1 as a possible D gene (5 bases). The CDR3 has 14 amino acids. In germline, CDR1 is MNHEY, CDR2 SVGAGI. Deletions cut 4 bases from V and 5 bases from J, with 14 bases between. CDR3 region: CASSLRGARTEAFF. CDR3 DNA: TGTGCCAGCAGTTTACGAGGGGCTCGGACTGAAGCTTTCTTT.

This chain connects TRBV5-4 to TRBJ2-1; TRBD2 matches 11 bases. This CDR3 comprises 16 residues. Germline trimming cut 3 bases from V and 7 bases from J; bases unmatched to any gene: 9. CDR1 is SGHNT and CDR2 is YYREEE in the germline V gene (reference sequence). The CDR3 DNA reads TGTGCCAGCAGCTCCCCGGGACTAGCGGAGGGAAATGAGCAGTTCTTC. Amino acid sequence: CASSSPGLAEGNEQFF. The full variable domain, completed using reference TRBV5-4 and TRBJ2-1, is ETGVTQSPTHLIKTRGQQVTLRCSSQSGHNTVSWYQQALGQGPQFIFQYYREEENGRGNFPPRFSGLQFPNYSSELNVNALELDDSALYLCASSSPGLAEGNEQFFGPGTRLTVL.

The V and J genes are TRBV28 and TRBJ2-3, with unresolved D. V gave up 4 bases and J gave up 0 bases, with 5 bases separating them. In germline, CDR1 is MDHEN, CDR2 SYDVKM. This CDR3 region has 13 residues. In nucleotides, the CDR3 is TGTGCCAGCAGTTCAGATAGCACAGATACGCAGTATTTT. Amino acids: CASSSDSTDTQYF.

The chain carries TRBV14 and TRBJ2-7, with 10 bases identical to TRBD2. V lost 4 bases and J lost 0; bases outside the gene matches: 6. The CDR3 length is 16 residues. CDR1 and CDR2 from the germline V gene are SGHDN and FVKESK. The CDR3, as DNA: TGTGCCAGCAGCCCCCTGGGACTAGCGTCCTCCTACGAGCAGTACTTC. Protein: CASSPLGLASSYEQYF.

This rearrangement joins TRBV7-9 to TRBJ2-7, with 7 bases that match TRBD2. Germline-derived CDR1 and CDR2 are SEHNR and FQNEAQ (reference sequence). The CDR3 covers 15 residues. V was pared by 3 bases and J by 4 bases, with 9 bases of the junction left unmatched. CDR3 region: CASSFLADATYEQYF. Here the CDR3 DNA reads TGTGCCAGCAGCTTTCTAGCGGATGCAACGTACGAGCAGTACTTC.

This clone has just a few counts. The J gene is TRBJ2-1, the V gene TRBV19; 7 bases line up with TRBD2. The CDR3 sequence is 14 residues long. V lost 6 bases and J lost 10; bases outside the gene matches: 12. The germline V gene has CDR1 LNHDA and CDR2 SQIVND (reference sequence). The CDR3 DNA reads TGTGCCAGTAGGGAGCCGGGACTACCCTTAGAGCAGTTCTTC. It codes for CASREPGLPLEQFF.

The gene calls are TRBV28 and TRBJ2-7; 8 bases agree with TRBD2. V gave up 5 bases and J gave up 6 bases; unmatched junction bases: 6. Germline CDR1 and CDR2: MDHEN and SYDVKM. This CDR3 has 13 amino acids. The CDR3, as DNA: TGTGCCAGCAGTCGGGCGGCGGGAGGCGAGCAGTACTTC. Its protein product is CASSRAAGGEQYF.

The chain is built from TRBV5-1 and TRBJ1-3; 9 bases align to TRBD1. The CDR3 sequence is 15 residues long. Trimming removed 0 bases from V and 4 bases from J; junction bases left unmatched: 2. The germline V gene has CDR1 SGHRS and CDR2 YFSETQ. DNA for the CDR3: TGCGCCAGCAGCTTGGAAGGGACAGGGGGAAACACCATATATTTT. Translating it yields CASSLEGTGGNTIYF. The full variable domain, in which reference TRBV5-1 and TRBJ1-3 provide the parts outside the CDR3, is KAGVTQTPRYLIKTRGQQVTLSCSPISGHRSVSWYQQTPGQGLQFLFEYFSETQRNKGNFPGRFSGRQFSNSRSEMNVSTLELGDSALYLCASSLEGTGGNTIYFGEGSWLTVV.

V is TRBV29-1 and J is TRBJ2-2; D remains unclear. Deletions cut 4 bases from V and 1 base from J, with 10 bases between. This CDR3 is 14 amino acids long. Looked up from germline, CDR1 is SQVTM and CDR2 is ANQGSEA. Written as DNA, the CDR3 is TGCAGCGTTGGATTGTCGAGGAACACCGGGGAGCTGTTTTTT. This translates into CSVGLSRNTGELFF.

The CDR3 DNA is TGCGCCAGCAGCTTGGACAGGGGGCCTGGCGAGCAGTACTTC. This translates into CASSLDRGPGEQYF. This chain uses TRBV5-1 with TRBJ2-7, with TRBD1 matching over 9 bases. Germline values: CDR1 SGHRS, CDR2 YFSETQ. The length of the CDR3 is 14 residues. V was clipped by 0 bases and J by 6 bases; unmatched bases: 4.